A single sample gave rise to the 24 T cell receptor beta chains below, sequenced in a study of shared clonotypes between healthy human individuals. Profiling relied on immunoSEQ multiplex PCR, and the TCRdb table lists in-frame clones only, not all of them. Altogether 450,000 to 500,000 clones are present, more than 75% being singletons, with the ten largest covering more than 10%. The material sequenced was PBMCs. Receptor source: a woman between 35 and 50 years old in good health. Some clones in this sample may be carry-over from other donors' samples.

V usage is TRBV5-5 and J usage is TRBJ2-2, with D possibly TRBD2 on 6 matching bases. V lost 7 bases to trimming and J lost 6 bases, with 13 bases between them. This CDR3 contains 13 residues. Germline assignment: CDR1 SGHKS and CDR2 YYEKEE (reference sequence). The CDR3 sequence is CASAVEGPGELFF. In DNA, the CDR3 is TGTGCCAGCGCTGTGGAGGGGCCCGGGGAGCTGTTTTTT.

About this clone itself: A much larger clone is a single base away; this may be a read error. Other DNA sequences from this sample encode an identical CDR3 as well. This chain uses TRBV7-2 with TRBJ2-7, with 7 positions matching TRBD2. The CDR3 sequence is 15 residues long. Germline V gene data show CDR1 as SGHTA and CDR2 as FQGNSA. The CDR3 sequence is CASSLGVAGVREQYF. The CDR3 nucleotides read TGTGCTAGCAGCTTAGGTGTCGCGGGAGTTCGCGAGCAGTACTTC.

The chain combines TRBV30 with TRBJ1-1, with a weak D call TRBD1 (6 bases). V lost 2 bases, J lost 4 bases, and 11 bases lay in between. CDR3 length: 13 amino acids. Germline CDR1 is GTSNPN and CDR2 is SVGIG (reference sequence). CDR3 loop: CAWSRGASTEAFF. The DNA for the CDR3 is TGTGCCTGGAGTCGGGGGGCTAGCACTGAAGCTTTCTTT.

This clone was seen a single time. This chain joins TRBV7-9 and TRBJ2-1, with 7 bases lining up with TRBD2. This CDR3 is built from 16 residues. V lost 1 base and J lost 2; bases outside the gene matches: 5. CDR1 SEHNR and CDR2 FQNEAQ come from the germline V gene (reference sequence). The CDR3 DNA reads TGTGCCAGCAGCTTAGACCCTAGCGGAACCTACAATGAGCAGTTCTTC. This gives the protein CASSLDPSGTYNEQFF. Variable domain in full (rest from reference TRBV7-9 and TRBJ2-1): DTGVSQNPRHKITKRGQNVTFRCDPISEHNRLYWYRQTLGQGPEFLTYFQNEAQLEKSRLLSDRFSAERPKGSFSTLEIQRTEQGDSAMYLCASSLDPSGTYNEQFFGPGTRLTVL.

Many counts were recorded for this clone. The chain employs TRBV2 and TRBJ2-7, with 7 bases matching TRBD1. The CDR3 runs 15 residues. From germline, CDR1 is SNHLY and CDR2 FYNNEI. V lost 1 base and J lost 3; bases outside the gene matches: 6. CDR3: CASSEGWDRNYEQYF. CDR3 nucleotide sequence: TGTGCCAGCAGTGAAGGATGGGACAGAAACTACGAGCAGTACTTC.

The rearrangement links TRBV5-1 to TRBJ2-3; D not certain. The CDR3 is 13 residues long. Trimming stripped 2 bases from V and 5 bases from J, with 9 bases between. In germline, CDR1 is SGHRS, CDR2 YFSETQ. In DNA, the CDR3 is TGCGCCAGCAGCTTCGACCCGTTAGATACGCAGTATTTT. This translates into CASSFDPLDTQYF.

The chain couples TRBV9 to TRBJ2-1, with a possible D match to TRBD2 (6 bases). CDR1 is SGDLS and CDR2 is YYNGEE in the germline V gene. CDR3 length: 15 amino acids. Trimming took 1 base from V and 3 from J, leaving 11 bases between them. The CDR3 sequence is CASSVLSSDYNEQFF. The CDR3 nucleotides are TGTGCCAGCAGCGTATTGTCTAGCGACTACAATGAGCAGTTCTTC.

The V and J genes are TRBV4-1 and TRBJ1-2; D gene unclear. Germline V gene data show CDR1 as MGHRA and CDR2 as YSYEKL. Trimming took 0 bases from V and 7 from J, leaving 9 bases between them. This CDR3 region has 13 residues. The CDR3 nucleotides are TGCGCCAGCAGCCAAGATCTTCGCTCTGGCTACACCTTC. This translates into CASSQDLRSGYTF.

The V call is TRBV2, the J call TRBJ2-7; D may be TRBD1 (6 bases). Looked up from germline, CDR1 is SNHLY and CDR2 is FYNNEI. V gave up 4 bases and J gave up 2 bases, with 6 bases separating them. CDR3 length: 12 residues. In DNA form, the CDR3 reads TGTGCCAGCAGTGGACAGGCCTACGAGCAGTACTTC. As protein: CASSGQAYEQYF.

This clone was counted between two and nine times. The CDR3 coding sequence is TGTGCCAGCAGTCTCCCCAGAAAGGCTGGCTATGGCTACACCTTC. Residues: CASSLPRKAGYGYTF. The chain recombines TRBV28 with TRBJ1-2; no reliable D call. The ends were cut back, 5 bases at V and 4 bases at J, with 17 bases in the middle. This CDR3 comprises 15 residues. Germline V gene data show CDR1 as MDHEN and CDR2 as SYDVKM.

This chain connects TRBV5-1 to TRBJ2-7; 9 bases align to TRBD2. Germline CDR1 and CDR2: SGHRS and YFSETQ. This CDR3 is 15 amino acids long. V was clipped by 4 bases and J by 3 bases; unmatched bases: 8. The CDR3 here is CASSRTSGLHYEQYF. CDR3 DNA sequence: TGCGCCAGCAGCCGAACTAGCGGGTTACACTACGAGCAGTACTTC.

As regards this clone: Relative to the germline gene, one junction end is altered; a read error may explain this. The V call is TRBV19, the J call TRBJ2-5; 12 nucleotides line up with TRBD2. Germline-derived CDR1 and CDR2 are LNHDA and SQIVND (reference sequence). This CDR3 has 14 amino acids. This chain's CDR3 is CASSMGASGRAHHF. The CDR3 DNA reads TGTGCCAGTAGTATGGGGGCTAGCGGGAGGGCCCACCACTTC.

This chain's CDR3 is CASSFGVGESSGYTF. As DNA, the CDR3 is TGTGCCAGCAGTTTTGGGGTCGGGGAGTCTTCTGGCTACACCTTC. V usage is TRBV28 and J usage is TRBJ1-2; D remains ambiguous. CDR3 size: 15 residues. V gave up 3 bases and J gave up 7 bases, with 18 bases separating them. CDR1 MDHEN and CDR2 SYDVKM come from the germline V gene.

The chain uses TRBV27 and TRBJ2-6; 8 positions match TRBD1. The junction had 5 bases not matched to a gene; V was cut back by 2 bases and J by 2 bases. The CDR3 is 17 amino acids. The germline V gene has CDR1 MNHEY and CDR2 SMNVEV (reference sequence). Written as DNA, the CDR3 is TGTGCCAGCAGTTTAGCGGCAGGGGGCGCTGGGGCCAACGTCCTGACTTTC. Amino acid sequence: CASSLAAGGAGANVLTF.

J is TRBJ1-1 and V is TRBV7-9; D is ambiguous. Per germline, CDR1 SEHNR and CDR2 FQNEAQ (reference sequence). This CDR3 comprises 12 residues. V lost 5 bases to trimming and J lost 6 bases, with 10 bases between them. CDR3 sequence (DNA): TGTGCCAGCAGCCCGAAGTCCCCTGAAGCTTTCTTT. Translation: CASSPKSPEAFF.

The chain links TRBV25-1 to TRBJ2-7; TRBD1 or TRBD2 may be the D gene (5 bases each). The V end lost 4 bases, the J end lost 0 bases, and 19 bases lay between the germline ends. This CDR3 comprises 17 residues. Per the germline V gene, CDR1 is MGHDK and CDR2 is SYGVNS. The DNA of the CDR3 is TGTGCCAGCAGTGTAAACCCGGGGACGGTTAACTCCTACGAGCAGTACTTC. Translated, it gives CASSVNPGTVNSYEQYF.

V gene TRBV7-2 combines with J gene TRBJ1-2; no definite D call. V lost 3 bases to trimming and J lost 8 bases, with 10 bases between them. This CDR3 region has 12 residues. Germline lookup yields CDR1 SGHTA and CDR2 FQGNSA. The CDR3 loop is CASSFLGWGYTF. The CDR3 bases are TGTGCCAGCAGCTTTCTCGGCTGGGGCTACACCTTC.

The V gene is TRBV18, the J gene TRBJ2-2, with a tentative D call TRBD1 (6 bases). Germline CDR1 KGHSH, CDR2 LQKENI. This CDR3 region has 14 residues. V gave up 5 bases and J gave up 5 bases, with 12 bases separating them. The CDR3 DNA follows: TGTGCCAGCTCATCTTCAGGGGAGACCGGGGAGCTGTTTTTT. Translation gives CASSSSGETGELFF.

This clone was seen a handful of times. The chain couples TRBV5-1 to TRBJ2-2; D is possibly TRBD1 (6 bases). The V end lost 0 bases, the J end lost 5 bases, and 11 bases lay between the germline ends. CDR1 and CDR2 (germline): SGHRS, YFSETQ. The CDR3 runs to 15 residues. CDR3 protein: CASSLVSGVTGELFF. CDR3 DNA sequence: TGCGCCAGCAGCTTGGTGTCAGGGGTAACCGGGGAGCTGTTTTTT. Complete variable domain (other parts from reference TRBV5-1 and TRBJ2-2): KAGVTQTPRYLIKTRGQQVTLSCSPISGHRSVSWYQQTPGQGLQFLFEYFSETQRNKGNFPGRFSGRQFSNSRSEMNVSTLELGDSALYLCASSLVSGVTGELFFGEGSRLTVL.

The chain couples TRBV4-1 to TRBJ1-2; 8 bases match TRBD1. Germline V gene lookup returns CDR1 MGHRA and CDR2 YSYEKL. The CDR3 runs 18 residues. The V segment lost 0 bases and the J segment 4 bases; nucleotides outside the gene matches: 13. The CDR3 region is CASSQDNSGQGRGYGYTF. The CDR3 bases are TGCGCCAGCAGCCAAGATAATTCCGGACAGGGCAGGGGCTATGGCTACACCTTC.

The chain employs TRBV5-4 and TRBJ1-1, with TRBD1 matching 8 bases. The CDR3 runs to 14 residues. V gave up 2 bases and J gave up 4 bases; unmatched junction bases: 4. Germline CDR1 reads SGHNT; CDR2 reads YYREEE (reference sequence). In nucleotides, the CDR3 is TGTGCCAGCAGCTTTTCAGGGGGCGTCACTGAAGCTTTCTTT. This codes for CASSFSGGVTEAFF.

V gene TRBV5-1 combines with J gene TRBJ2-3, with TRBD1 matching over 7 bases. CDR1 and CDR2 (germline): SGHRS, YFSETQ. V shed 2 bases and J 2 bases; nucleotides not matched to a gene: 5. The CDR3 length is 15 residues. For the CDR3, the DNA is TGCGCCAGCAGCTTCGCCGGGACAGACACAGATACGCAGTATTTT. It encodes CASSFAGTDTDTQYF.

This sequence joins TRBV7-3 and TRBJ1-1; D gene ambiguous. The CDR3 contains 14 residues. Germline CDR1 reads SGHTA; CDR2 reads FQGTGA. Trimming removed 5 bases from V and 3 bases from J, with 13 bases in between. The CDR3 bases are TGTGCCAGCAGCCCCTCAGGTCCCGACACTGAAGCTTTCTTT. It is translated as CASSPSGPDTEAFF.

V is TRBV29-1 and J is TRBJ2-7; perhaps TRBD2 as D (5 bases). Germline V gene lookup returns CDR1 SQVTM and CDR2 ANQGSEA. Trimming removed 2 bases from V and 5 bases from J, with 13 bases in between. The length of the CDR3 is 13 residues. The CDR3 here is CSVEIAGSHEQYF. The CDR3 DNA sequence: TGCAGCGTTGAAATTGCGGGTAGCCACGAGCAGTACTTC.